These 31 T cell receptor beta chains came from one sample sequenced in a study of blood T cells in healthy people across ages. Next came a second PCR, run for about 7 to 12 cycles, which used a sample-barcoded 5' primer along with a J-beta primer mix. TCRdb re-called the 5' RACE reads through MiXCR, storing one row per CDR3 protein. The table lists about 1.4 million distinct CDR3 sequences, 45% to 70% of them singletons. The sequencing sample was made of blood. Receptors originate from a man younger than 35 in good health.

This chain connects TRBV29-1 to TRBJ1-1; D is unresolved. Trimming removed 2 bases from V and 5 bases from J, with 12 bases in between. This CDR3 has 13 residues. Germline CDR1 and CDR2: SQVTM and ANQGSEA. CDR3 DNA sequence: TGCAGCGTTGAATCGGTTCGCGGGACTGAAGCTTTCTTT. It codes for CSVESVRGTEAFF.

This clonotype was detected once. The chain has TRBV20-1 and TRBJ2-7; TRBD1 is a possible D gene (6 bases). Germline CDR1 reads DFQATT; CDR2 reads SNEGSKA (reference sequence). V lost 3 bases and J lost 6, with 21 bases in between. The CDR3 contains 15 residues. The CDR3 spells CSARESMGAMSEQYF. The CDR3 DNA is TGCAGTGCTAGGGAAAGTATGGGGGCTATGAGCGAGCAGTACTTC.

The rearrangement links TRBV7-8 to TRBJ2-3; 7 nucleotides agree with TRBD1. V shed 5 bases and J 0 bases; nucleotides not matched to a gene: 11. Germline values: CDR1 SGHVS, CDR2 FQNEAQ. The CDR3 is made up of 17 amino acids. The CDR3 reads CASSPPGTEASTDTQYF. CDR3 bases: TGTGCCAGCAGCCCACCCGGGACAGAAGCTAGCACAGATACGCAGTATTTT.

The gene calls are TRBV12-3 or TRBV12-4 and TRBJ2-4, with TRBD2 matching over 8 bases. The end of the DNA fits TRBJ2-5 better, so the J call may be wrong. This CDR3 comprises 18 residues. The CDR3 DNA reads as TGTGCCAGCAGTTCAACCCCTCTCCTGGCGGGAGGTGGAGAGACCCAGTACTTC. Its protein product is CASSSTPLLAGGGETQYF.

This clonotype has just a few counts. The V gene is TRBV10-1, the J gene TRBJ1-1, with D uncertain. V was clipped by 2 bases and J by 5 bases, with 9 bases between them. This CDR3 contains 13 residues. The germline V gene encodes CDR1 WNHNN and CDR2 SYGVQD (reference sequence). As DNA, the CDR3 is TGCGCCAGCAGTGAGCGGGAAGGGACTGAAGCTTTCTTT. Translating gives CASSEREGTEAFF.

This clonotype was observed a few times. CDR3 sequence (DNA): TGTGCCAGCAGTCCTAGCGGAATCTACGAGCAGTACTTC. Translation gives CASSPSGIYEQYF. The rearrangement links TRBV3-1 to TRBJ2-7, with 7 nucleotides matching TRBD2. This CDR3 comprises 13 residues. In germline, CDR1 is LGHDT, CDR2 YNNKEL (reference sequence). Trimming took 6 bases from V and 3 from J; bases not matched to a gene: 5.

This chain links TRBV20-1 with TRBJ1-4; D is unresolved. Trimming took off 6 bases at V and 8 bases at J, with 16 bases between the two ends. Per the germline V gene, CDR1 is DFQATT and CDR2 is SNEGSKA (reference sequence). The CDR3 spans 13 residues. This CDR3 is CSAEHDQWEKLFF. CDR3 coding DNA: TGCAGTGCCGAGCACGACCAATGGGAAAAACTGTTTTTT.

The chain recombines TRBV27 with TRBJ2-3; the match to TRBD2 covers 9 bases. This CDR3 is 17 amino acids long. V dropped 7 bases and J dropped 5; count of bases not matched to a gene: 16. Germline V gene sequence: CDR1 MNHEY, CDR2 SMNVEV (reference sequence). CDR3 coding DNA: TGTGCCAGCAATGCCCAACTAGCGGGTCCGCCGGGAGATACGCAGTATTTT. It translates to CASNAQLAGPPGDTQYF.

This sequence joins TRBV10-3 and TRBJ1-1, with 8 bases lining up with TRBD1. The ends lost 5 bases at V and 5 bases at J; junction bases unmatched: 4. Looked up from germline, CDR1 is ENHRY and CDR2 is SYGVKD. The CDR3 contains 13 residues. The CDR3 here is CAISLGTGTEAFF. The CDR3 DNA follows: TGTGCCATCAGTCTGGGGACAGGTACTGAAGCTTTCTTT.

This clonotype was counted at least ten times. J is TRBJ2-4 and V is TRBV15; D gene unclear. The better agreement between TRBJ2-7 and the DNA end casts doubt on the J call. This CDR3 spans 12 amino acids. CDR1 is LNHNV and CDR2 is YYDKDF in the germline V gene (reference sequence). DNA of the CDR3: TGTGCCACCAGCAGAGTTGGTTACGAGCAGTACTTC. Translation: CATSRVGYEQYF.

The CDR3 loop reads CASSDAAYNSPLHF. The CDR3 DNA sequence: TGTGCCAGCAGTGATGCAGCCTATAATTCACCCCTCCACTTT. V and J are TRBV25-1 and TRBJ1-6; unclear D gene. V shed 3 bases and J shed 2 bases, with 5 bases lying between them. The CDR3 covers 14 residues. The germline CDR1 and CDR2 sequences are MGHDK and SYGVNS. Combining the CDR3 with reference TRBV25-1 and TRBJ1-6 gives the whole variable domain EADIYQTPRYLVIGTGKKITLECSQTMGHDKMYWYQQDPGMELHLIHYSYGVNSTEKGDLSSESTVSRIRTEHFPLTLESARPSHTSQYLCASSDAAYNSPLHFGNGTRLTVT.

The rearrangement uses TRBV20-1 and TRBJ2-1, with 15 nucleotides matching TRBD2. The CDR3 is 21 residues long. Germline V gives CDR1 DFQATT, CDR2 SNEGSKA (reference sequence). The V and J ends lost 1 base and 1 base, in that order; junction bases with no gene match: 14. CDR3 residues: CSARASGRGLAGGLSYNEQFF. The CDR3 coding sequence is TGCAGTGCTAGAGCCTCAGGGAGGGGACTAGCGGGGGGCCTTTCCTACAATGAGCAGTTCTTC.

V is TRBV28 and J is TRBJ1-6; D remains ambiguous. CDR1 and CDR2 from the germline V gene are MDHEN and SYDVKM. CDR3 length equals 14 residues. Trimming pared 6 bases from V and 6 bases from J, leaving 12 bases between. In DNA, the CDR3 is TGTGCCAGCAGCCGGGGATTCCCTAATTCACCCCTCCACTTT. Translation: CASSRGFPNSPLHF.

The chain links TRBV5-4 to TRBJ1-1; a possible D gene is TRBD1 (5 bases). V gave up 4 bases and J gave up 1 base, with 11 bases separating them. CDR3 length: 14 amino acids. Per germline, CDR1 SGHNT and CDR2 YYREEE (reference sequence). For the CDR3, the DNA is TGTGCCAGCAGCAACGCGGACAAGAACACTGAAGCTTTCTTT. It codes for CASSNADKNTEAFF.

This clonotype was seen only a few times. V and J are TRBV4-1 and TRBJ2-5; 10 bases match TRBD1. This CDR3 comprises 17 residues. The germline V gene encodes CDR1 MGHRA and CDR2 YSYEKL. With V trimmed by 2 bases and J by 9 bases, 15 bases remained unmatched. The CDR3 reads CASSQLPGQGTLGAQYF. The CDR3 DNA follows: TGCGCCAGCAGCCAACTACCGGGACAGGGGACACTAGGGGCCCAGTACTTC.

A single count supports this clonotype. The chain combines TRBV5-8 with TRBJ2-1; 12 bases fit TRBD2. Per the germline V gene, CDR1 is SGHTS and CDR2 is YDEGEE. V lost 0 bases, J lost 10 bases, and 5 bases stayed unmatched. The CDR3 spans 15 residues. CDR3 region: CASSLGLAGAREQFF. CDR3 sequence (DNA): TGTGCCAGCAGCTTGGGACTAGCGGGAGCTCGGGAGCAGTTCTTC.

Ten or more counts support this clonotype. V and J are TRBV6-2 or TRBV6-3 and TRBJ2-2; tentatively, D is TRBD2 (5 bases). Germline loops: CDR1 MNHEY, CDR2 SVGEGT. The CDR3 runs to 13 residues. V shed 4 bases and J shed 4 bases, with 7 bases lying between them. DNA for the CDR3: TGTGCCAGCAGTTTGAGCGGCACCGGGGAGCTGTTTTTT. Translation: CASSLSGTGELFF.

Only a few counts were recorded for this clonotype. This rearrangement joins TRBV11-2 to TRBJ1-2; 9 bases map to TRBD1. This CDR3 is 15 amino acids long. V was clipped by 5 bases and J by 3 bases; unmatched bases: 7. Per germline, CDR1 SGHAT and CDR2 FQNNGV. The CDR3 here is CASSPGGDRDYGYTF. For the CDR3, the DNA is TGTGCCAGCAGCCCCGGAGGGGACAGGGACTATGGCTACACCTTC.

The chain carries TRBV24-1 and TRBJ1-5; D uncertain. The CDR3 has 13 residues. Per the germline V gene, CDR1 is KGHDR and CDR2 is SFDVKD. V was cut by 6 bases and J by 3 bases, with 8 bases left in between. The CDR3 loop is CATSNSFNQPQHF. As DNA, the CDR3 is TGTGCCACCAGTAACAGCTTCAATCAGCCCCAGCATTTT.

This clonotype was detected once. The CDR3 nucleotides are TGCAGCGTTGAAGAGACAGGGACCACTGCCTACGAGCAGTACTTC. Amino acid sequence: CSVEETGTTAYEQYF. This rearrangement joins TRBV29-1 to TRBJ2-4, with TRBD1 identical over 7 bases. The J call may be wrong; the DNA end is better matched by TRBJ2-7. The CDR3 runs 15 residues. CDR1 and CDR2 from the germline V gene are SQVTM and ANQGSEA.

CDR3 in amino acids: CSARDKTNYGYTF. In DNA form, the CDR3 reads TGCAGTGCTAGAGACAAGACTAACTATGGCTACACCTTC. The V and J genes are TRBV20-1 and TRBJ1-2, with D unclear. Trimming left V 0 bases short and J 0 bases short, with 5 bases between. In germline, CDR1 is DFQATT, CDR2 SNEGSKA (reference sequence). The CDR3 extends over 13 amino acids.

The chain recombines TRBV2 with TRBJ1-1, with 8 nucleotides matching TRBD1. Per germline, CDR1 SNHLY and CDR2 FYNNEI. The CDR3 has 15 amino acids. J lost 1 base, V lost 6 bases, and 7 bases had no gene match. The CDR3 DNA follows: TGTGCCAGCAGCCGGGACAGGCCTGAGAACACTGAAGCTTTCTTT. This translates into CASSRDRPENTEAFF.

This clonotype showed up just a few times. The J gene is TRBJ2-7, the V gene TRBV10-3; a weak D match, TRBD1 (5 bases). The CDR3 sequence is 15 residues long. Germline values: CDR1 ENHRY, CDR2 SYGVKD. V was clipped by 0 bases and J by 1 base, with 10 bases between them. The CDR3 reads CAISESRSGSYEQYF. CDR3 sequence (DNA): TGTGCCATCAGTGAGTCTCGGTCAGGGTCCTACGAGCAGTACTTC.

The genes are TRBV11-2 and TRBJ2-3; 8 bases line up with TRBD2. J lost 0 bases, V lost 5 bases, and 7 bases had no gene match. Germline V gives CDR1 SGHAT, CDR2 FQNNGV. The CDR3 length is 16 residues. The CDR3 coding sequence is TGTGCCAGCAGCACCGGGACTAGACCTAGCACAGATACGCAGTATTTT. Translated: CASSTGTRPSTDTQYF.

This chain joins TRBV7-2 and TRBJ1-4, with D unclear. Germline V CDR1 and CDR2: SGHTA, FQGNSA. Trimming pared 5 bases from V and 2 bases from J, leaving 12 bases between. CDR3 length equals 15 residues. This CDR3 reads CASSLGKLTNEKLFF. CDR3 sequence (DNA): TGTGCCAGCAGCCTCGGGAAGCTGACTAATGAAAAACTGTTTTTT.

This clonotype was observed a few times. The chain recombines TRBV12-3 or TRBV12-4 with TRBJ2-5; TRBD1 agrees at 7 bases. J was trimmed by 1 base and V by 3 bases; bases with no gene match: 5. This CDR3 is built from 15 residues. CDR3 protein: CASSFSGQPQETQYF. The CDR3 nucleotides are TGTGCCAGCAGTTTCTCGGGACAGCCCCAAGAGACCCAGTACTTC.

The genes are TRBV15 and TRBJ2-3; unclear D gene. The CDR3 loop spans 14 amino acids. Trimming shortened V by 0 bases and J by 4 bases, and 8 bases separated the two germline ends. Looked up from germline, CDR1 is LNHNV and CDR2 is YYDKDF (reference sequence). Here the CDR3 DNA reads TGTGCCACCAGCAGAGATCTAATTTCAGATACGCAGTATTTT. This codes for CATSRDLISDTQYF.

The CDR3 spells CASSRGERKNIQYF. The DNA for the CDR3 is TGTGCCAGCAGCCGAGGGGAGAGAAAAAACATTCAGTACTTC. The chain joins TRBV3-1 to TRBJ2-4, with D perhaps given as TRBD1 or TRBD2 (5 bases each). CDR3 length equals 14 residues. Trimming removed 4 bases at V and 4 bases at J, with 11 bases between. Germline loops: CDR1 LGHDT, CDR2 YNNKEL (reference sequence).

The V and J genes are TRBV12-3 or TRBV12-4 and TRBJ2-4, with D possibly TRBD2 on 6 matching bases. The CDR3 sequence is 17 residues long. Between the trimmed V and J ends, which lost 1 base and 0 bases, there was a span of 13 bases. CDR3 nucleotide sequence: TGTGCCAGCAGTTTAGTGGGGGGTAGCCTAGCCAAAAACATTCAGTACTTC. It specifies CASSLVGGSLAKNIQYF.

The rearrangement joins TRBV6-5 to TRBJ1-2; no reliable D call. CDR1 and CDR2 (germline): MNHEY, SVGAGI. This CDR3 region has 13 residues. Between the trimmed V and J ends, which lost 5 bases and 10 bases, there was a span of 17 bases. CDR3 sequence: CASSPLTPGDYTF. DNA for the CDR3: TGTGCCAGCAGTCCTCTGACACCGGGTGACTACACCTTC.

The V gene is TRBV7-6, the J gene TRBJ1-2; possible D gene TRBD1, 5 bases. The germline gives CDR1 SGHVS, CDR2 FNYEAQ. The V and J ends lost 5 bases and 4 bases respectively, with 14 bases between them. There are 14 residues in the CDR3. CDR3 sequence (DNA): TGTGCCAGCAGCCCCCGGGGGACTCGCTATGGCTACACCTTC. Its translation is CASSPRGTRYGYTF.